This T cell receptor beta chain was sequenced in a study of T cell repertoires in cytomegalovirus infection. Across the whole study: Both CMV infection and a matching HLA type were indicated by public TCR beta signatures. Broader study findings: CMV-specific TCR beta clonotypes restricted by HLA-C dominated the ex vivo response. The study identified carriers of CMV plus the relevant HLA from cumulative public TCR beta family frequency.

Via MiXCR, TCRdb re-called the reads, giving one row per CDR3 protein. The data show fewer than 900,000 distinct CDR3 sequences, just under 30% seen once. In this sample, this clonotype turned up a few times. The antigen remains undetermined. CDR1 and CDR2 (germline): MGHDK, SYGVNS. The CDR3 covers 14 residues. V was clipped by 7 bases and J by 2 bases, with 14 bases between them. The specimen comprised cultured CD8+ T cells from PBMCs, sampled from culture after CMV antigen stimulation. This clonotype originated in a human donor in good health (CMV status not recorded). Some clones in this sample may be carry-over from other donors' samples. The rearrangement joins TRBV25-1 to TRBJ1-1; D may be TRBD1 (6 bases). The CDR3 DNA is TGTGCCAGCACCCGGACAGCTACAAACACTGAAGCTTTCTTT. This gives the protein CASTRTATNTEAFF.